The 4 T cell receptor beta chains listed next were all sequenced from one sample in a study of vaccination and CD4 T cells after COVID-19. Treatment here: approximately nine-day PBMC culture with coronavirus spike peptide pools or control peptides (ViraFEST assay). Sequencing of DNA taken from cultured CD4+ T cells relied on the Oncomine TCR Beta short-read assay. TCRdb passed the PCR reads through MiXCR, listing each CDR3 protein once. Seen here are some 15,000 distinct CDR3 sequences, about three quarters observed once, and the top ten hold about 4.2%. Their antigen targets remain unknown. Sequencing used CD4+ T cells from blood, cultured in vitro. Receptors were obtained from a human donor who had recovered from COVID-19.

The rearrangement joins TRBV28 to TRBJ1-6; TRBD1 matches at 7 bases. The CDR3 runs 14 residues. Trimming at V came to 7 bases and at J to 3 bases, leaving 3 bases not matched to a gene. Germline CDR1 MDHEN, CDR2 SYDVKM. In nucleotides, the CDR3 is TGTGCCAGCATTAGGACAGGCTATAATTCACCCCTCCACTTT. Its translation: CASIRTGYNSPLHF.

The CDR3 nucleotides are TGTGCCAGCAGTTCTATAGCGGGATCTAGCACAGATACGCAGTATTTT. Its protein product is CASSSIAGSSTDTQYF. The V and J genes are TRBV6-5 and TRBJ2-3; 8 positions match TRBD2. The V segment lost 4 bases and the J segment 0 bases; nucleotides outside the gene matches: 6. Germline V gives CDR1 MNHEY, CDR2 SVGAGI. This CDR3 is built from 16 residues.

The chain combines TRBV20-1 with TRBJ2-2, with D perhaps TRBD1 or TRBD2 (5 bases each). V dropped 6 bases and J dropped 6 bases, with 11 bases sitting between them. The CDR3 has 12 amino acids. Per the germline V gene, CDR1 is DFQATT and CDR2 is SNEGSKA (reference sequence). In nucleotides, the CDR3 is TGCAGTGCAGAGACGGGACCCGGGGAGCTGTTTTTT. Its protein is CSAETGPGELFF.

This chain connects TRBV21-1 to TRBJ1-1. TRBV21-1 represents a pseudogene. The CDR3 spans 15 residues. Written as DNA, the CDR3 is TGTGCCACCCGACGGCCACCGAGGCGGAGGACTGAAGCTTTCTTT. Translation: CATRRPPRRRTEAFF.